Listed here is a single TCR beta chain. Per germline, CDR1 SGHTA and CDR2 FQGNSA. This CDR3 has 14 residues. Trimming removed 5 bases from V and 6 bases from J, with 16 bases in between. The data were produced by immunoSEQ multiplex PCR, yet TCRdb's version contains in-frame clones alone and is incomplete. The data contain fewer than 450,000 clones, 90% of them singletons. The data derive from a study of blood T cell repertoires in COVID-19. Material for sequencing was PBMCs or T cells enriched from blood (not recorded which). The TCR sequence derives from a man between 18 and 35 years old who had recovered from COVID-19. The V gene is TRBV7-2, the J gene TRBJ1-1, with D possibly being TRBD1 (6 bases). The CDR3 sequence is CASSPWTDRPEAFF. The CDR3 region has the DNA TGTGCCAGCAGCCCCTGGACAGATCGCCCTGAAGCTTTCTTT.